What follows describes a single T cell receptor beta chain. This specimen comes from a study of shared clonotypes between healthy human individuals. About the research overall: Every donor yielded three CD4 naive, three CD4 memory, two CD8 naive and one CD8 memory plate.

The method was immunoSEQ multiplex PCR; TCRdb's version includes in-frame clones alone and lacks a portion of them. Of under 600,000 clones in the sample, around 97% were seen once. This receptor was identified in a woman aged 25 to 39 in good health. The specimen was naive CD4+ T cells sorted from blood. The subset denotes: CD45RA+ positively selected.

The DNA of the CDR3 is TGTGCCAGCGGCTCAGGGAACTTAGCCAAAAACATTCAGTACTTC. It yields the protein CASGSGNLAKNIQYF. The chain has TRBV27 and TRBJ2-4; D possibly corresponds to TRBD1 (5 bases). The CDR3 contains 15 residues. From germline, CDR1 is MNHEY and CDR2 SMNVEV (reference sequence). The V end was cut by 8 bases, the J end by 0 bases, with 14 bases between.